This is a list of T cell receptor beta chains from one sample in a study of cytomegalovirus exposure and HLA in healthy donors. Sequenced by immunoSEQ multiplex PCR; TCRdb stores in-frame clones only, minus some. Seen here are about 150,000 clones, about 75% observed once, and the top ten hold about 1.3%. Sequencing was carried out using PBMCs. These receptors were obtained from a man between 18 and 35 years old in good health and CMV-seronegative. The CDR3 runs from the conserved cysteine through the conserved F or W. The D gene is left open where the match is weak. Size is stated for part of the rows, as once, few or many counts, or as a class when the clone is expanded.

abundance	v_gene	d_gene	j_gene	CDR3nt	CDR3aa
.	TRBV10-3	TRBD1	TRBJ1-1	TGTGCCGCAACCGGGACAGGGGGCCCCCCGCGCACTGAAGCTTTCTTT	CAATGTGGPPRTEAFF
.	TRBV7-9	.	TRBJ2-7	TGTGCCAGCAGCCCTTACTACGAGCAGTACTTC	CASSPYYEQYF
.	TRBV30	.	TRBJ1-1	TGTGCCTGGAGGGACATTGAAGCTTTCTTT	CAWRDIEAFF
.	TRBV6-1	TRBD2	TRBJ2-1	TGTGCCAGCAGTGAAACTTCTAGCGGGAGCAATGAGCAGTTCTTC	CASSETSSGSNEQFF
once	TRBV6-5	.	TRBJ2-3	TGTGCCAGCAGGGACACAGGGGATACGCAGTATTTT	CASRDTGDTQYF
once	TRBV7-2	TRBD2	TRBJ2-1	TGTGCCAGCAGCTTAGGTTTGCTAGCGGGTGATTTCTACAATGAGCAGTTCTTC	CASSLGLLAGDFYNEQFF
.	TRBV6-1	.	TRBJ2-7	TGTGCCAGTAGAAGGGACTCCCTCGACGAGCAGTACTTC	CASRRDSLDEQYF
.	TRBV21-1	.	TRBJ1-1	TGTGCCAGCAGCAAAGCACGGGGACAGGGGCCGTCTGAAGCTTTCTTT	CASSKARGQGPSEAFF
.	TRBV7-2	TRBD1	TRBJ2-3	TGTGCCAGCAGTCGACAGGGTGCTTGGACAGATACGCAGTATTTT	CASSRQGAWTDTQYF
.	TRBV10-1	.	TRBJ1-5	TGCGCCAGCAAAGGTACAGGCAATCAGCCCCAGCATTTT	CASKGTGNQPQHF
.	TRBV13	TRBD2	TRBJ2-7	TGTGCCACCACGCTAGCGGGAGTGAAGGAGCAGTACTTC	CATTLAGVKEQYF
.	TRBV11-3	.	TRBJ2-5	TGTGCCAGCAGAGGGGCCAGCTCCCCGGAGACCCAGTACTTC	CASRGASSPETQYF
.	TRBV25-1	.	TRBJ2-7	TGTGCCAGCCATAACGACAAGGGGGCCTACGAGCAGTACTTC	CASHNDKGAYEQYF
few	TRBV10-1	TRBD1	TRBJ1-1	TGCGCCAGCAGTGAAAGGCAGGGGGCTGAAGCTTTCTTT	CASSERQGAEAFF
.	TRBV27	TRBD1	TRBJ2-1	TGTGCCAGCAGTCCCTCCAGGGGGTATCCACGCAATGAGCAGTTCTTC	CASSPSRGYPRNEQFF
.	TRBV7-6	.	TRBJ1-1	TGTGCCAGCAGCTCTTACGGGAACACTGAAGCTTTCTTT	CASSSYGNTEAFF
.	TRBV14	.	TRBJ2-7	TGTGCCAGCAGCCAAGCGAGCGAGCAGTACTTC	CASSQASEQYF
once	TRBV29-1	.	TRBJ1-2	TGCAGCGTTGAGGATCCTCAGGGGTTGGGCTACACCTTC	CSVEDPQGLGYTF
.	TRBV13	TRBD2	TRBJ2-1	TGTGCCAGCAGCTCGAGCGGGAGGCAGTTCTTC	CASSSSGRQFF
.	TRBV4-1	.	TRBJ1-5	TGCGCCAGCAGCCAAGAGGGCAGGGATAGCAATCAGCCCCAGCATTTT	CASSQEGRDSNQPQHF
.	TRBV2	TRBD1	TRBJ2-7	TGTGCCAGCAGTGGAACAGGGGCGGTGAACGAGCAGTACTTC	CASSGTGAVNEQYF
.	TRBV13	TRBD1	TRBJ2-7	TGTGCCAGCAGCTTGGGGGACAGGGATGCGTACGAGCAGTACTTC	CASSLGDRDAYEQYF
few	TRBV4-3	TRBD1	TRBJ1-2	TGCGCCAGCAGCCAAGGGGTCGGGACAGCATTGGTGGGGGGCTACACCTTC	CASSQGVGTALVGGYTF
.	TRBV7-2	TRBD2	TRBJ2-7	TGTGCCAGCAGCTTAGGTTTGGGGCGGGAGCCCTACGAGCAGTACTTC	CASSLGLGREPYEQYF
.	TRBV15	TRBD2	TRBJ2-7	TGTGCCACCAGCAGAGAATGGCGACTAGCGGGATGGGCCGAGCAGTACTTC	CATSREWRLAGWAEQYF
few	TRBV28	.	TRBJ2-1	TGTGCCAGCAGCCGTAACAATGAGCAGTTCTTC	CASSRNNEQFF
.	TRBV19	.	TRBJ1-1	TGTGCCAGTAGTATAGATCCCCAGGGGATTGAAGCTTTCTTT	CASSIDPQGIEAFF
.	TRBV15	.	TRBJ2-7	TGTGCCACCAGCAGTAGCTCCTACGAGCAGTACTTC	CATSSSSYEQYF
.	TRBV15	TRBD2	TRBJ2-3	TGTGCCACCAGCAGCCGCCATGGCCCCCTAGCGGGAGGTGGTCTGGGCACAGATACGCAGTATTTT	CATSSRHGPLAGGGLGTDTQYF
.	TRBV7-2	TRBD2	TRBJ2-7	TGTGCCAGCAGCTTACGCCGGCTAGCGGGAGGACTGAAGGGCTACGAGCAGTACTTC	CASSLRRLAGGLKGYEQYF
once	TRBV27	TRBD2	TRBJ2-7	TGTGCCAGCAGTTCACCCTCCACTAGCGGGAGCGGGTACGAGCAGTACTTC	CASSSPSTSGSGYEQYF
.	TRBV21-1	.	TRBJ1-1	TGTGCCAGCAGCAATCGGGTTAACAGGGTAAGAGGGGACACTGAAGCTTTCTTT	CASSNRVNRVRGDTEAFF
few	TRBV7-9	.	TRBJ2-3	TGTGCCAGCAGCTTATCGGGAGATACGCAGTATTTT	CASSLSGDTQYF
.	TRBV5-1	TRBD2	TRBJ2-2	TGCGCCAGCAGTAGGGACTATACAGACACCGGGGAGCTGTTTTTT	CASSRDYTDTGELFF
few	TRBV6-1	TRBD2	TRBJ2-1	TGTGCCAGCAGTGGGGGACTAGCAGGAGGAAATGAGCAGTTCTTC	CASSGGLAGGNEQFF
once	TRBV7-9	.	TRBJ2-2	TGTGCCAGCAGCTCCCCCAGCGGACTAAGCGGGGAGCTGTTTTTT	CASSSPSGLSGELFF
.	TRBV19	.	TRBJ2-6	TGTGCCAGTAGTATGGTCGTTAGTTCCTCTGGGGCCAACGTCCTGACTTTC	CASSMVVSSSGANVLTF
.	TRBV7-9	.	TRBJ1-1	TGTTCCAGCAGCGGTCCGGGGATGACTGAAGCTTTCTTT	CSSSGPGMTEAFF
.	TRBV10-3	TRBD1	TRBJ1-2	TGTGCCATCAGTGATAAGAGGGACAGCTATGGCTACACCTTC	CAISDKRDSYGYTF
.	TRBV13	TRBD2	TRBJ2-5	TGTGCCAGCAGCCGCGCGGGGGGAGGGACCCAGTACTTC	CASSRAGGGTQYF
.	TRBV27	.	TRBJ1-1	TGTGCCAGCAAGCGGGAGGGCACTGAAGCTTTCTTT	CASKREGTEAFF
.	TRBV6-6	.	TRBJ1-5	TGTGCCAGCAGTTTGGGGGCGGGCCAGCCCCAGCATTTT	CASSLGAGQPQHF
.	TRBV9	TRBD1	TRBJ1-4	TGTGCCAGCAGCCCACAGGACAGGGCAGGTGAAAAACTGTTTTTT	CASSPQDRAGEKLFF
.	TRBV19	.	TRBJ2-7	TGTGCCAGTAGTATACGAGCGGGCGGGGACTCCTACGAGCAGTACTTC	CASSIRAGGDSYEQYF